The 25 T cell receptor beta chains below were found in one sample sequenced in a study of control samples from healthy donors and cancer patients. Using immunoSEQ multiplex PCR, the repertoire was profiled, and TCRdb retains in-frame clones only, with some absent. This table has tens of thousands of clones, roughly 80% appearing once. Sequencing was done on a sample of PBMCs. The origin of the receptors is a woman in her 50s with lung cancer.

Note on this clone: Other nucleotide sequences in the sample specify the same CDR3. This chain links TRBV7-9 with TRBJ2-7; 9 positions match TRBD2. V lost 3 bases to trimming and J lost 0 bases; unmatched junction nucleotides: 3. The CDR3 sequence is 15 residues long. Germline V gene lookup returns CDR1 SEHNR and CDR2 FQNEAQ (reference sequence). CDR3 nucleotide sequence: TGTGCCAGCAGCTTGGGCGGGGGGGCCTCCTACGAGCAGTACTTC. This codes for CASSLGGGASYEQYF. Looking up the rest from reference TRBV7-9 and TRBJ2-7 gives the full variable domain: DTGVSQNPRHKITKRGQNVTFRCDPISEHNRLYWYRQTLGQGPEFLTYFQNEAQLEKSRLLSDRFSAERPKGSFSTLEIQRTEQGDSAMYLCASSLGGGASYEQYFGPGTRLTVT.

The V gene is TRBV30, the J gene TRBJ1-6, with a possible D match to TRBD1 (6 bases). This CDR3 region has 14 residues. In germline, CDR1 is GTSNPN, CDR2 SVGIG (reference sequence). V lost 0 bases and J lost 8, with 11 bases in between. The CDR3 is CAWSVLSGDSPLHF. The DNA of the CDR3 is TGTGCCTGGAGTGTTTTGTCAGGGGATTCACCCCTCCACTTT.

The chain has TRBV28 and TRBJ1-1; the D is unclear. The CDR3 runs 11 residues. Germline CDR1 is MDHEN and CDR2 is SYDVKM. Trimming left V 8 bases short and J 2 bases short, with 6 bases between. The CDR3 DNA is TGTGCCAGCTTCCAAAACACTGAAGCTTTCTTT. As protein: CASFQNTEAFF. The full variable domain, with the rest looked up from reference TRBV28 and TRBJ1-1, is DVKVTQSSRYLVKRTGEKVFLECVQDMDHENMFWYRQDPGLGLRLIYFSYDVKMKEKGDIPEGYSVSREKKERFSLILESASTNQTSMYLCASFQNTEAFFGQGTRLTVV.

The chain links TRBV19 to TRBJ1-2; D may be TRBD1 (6 bases). Between the trimmed V and J ends, which lost 3 bases and 3 bases, there was a span of 20 bases. The germline V gene has CDR1 LNHDA and CDR2 SQIVND (reference sequence). The length of the CDR3 is 17 residues. CDR3 sequence reads: CASSIQTGIHPYYGYTF. The CDR3 coding sequence is TGTGCCAGTAGTATCCAAACAGGGATTCACCCCTACTATGGCTACACCTTC.

This rearrangement joins TRBV5-1 to TRBJ1-6; D is undetermined. Trimming stripped 2 bases from V and 10 bases from J, with 13 bases between. The CDR3 is made up of 14 amino acids. Germline CDR1 and CDR2: SGHRS and YFSETQ. The CDR3 sequence: CASSFRESGSPLHF. CDR3 DNA: TGCGCCAGCAGCTTCCGTGAGAGTGGGTCACCCCTCCACTTT.

The chain couples TRBV7-8 to TRBJ2-5; D is uncertain. CDR3 length equals 15 residues. Trimming pared 1 base from V and 5 bases from J, leaving 14 bases between. CDR1 SGHVS and CDR2 FQNEAQ come from the germline V gene. In nucleotides, the CDR3 is TGTGCCAGCAGCTTAGGAACCGCGGACGGGGAGACCCAGTACTTC. Translation gives CASSLGTADGETQYF.

The rearrangement links TRBV21-1 to TRBJ2-5; the table calls TRBD2, which could not be checked here. TRBV21-1 has pseudogene status. The CDR3 runs 14 residues. Here the CDR3 reads CASSKVARQETQYF. As DNA, the CDR3 is TGTGCCAGCAGCAAAGTTGCGAGGCAAGAGACCCAGTACTTC.

V gene TRBV13 combines with J gene TRBJ2-1; 7 bases are a match to TRBD2. Germline V gene lookup returns CDR1 PRHDT and CDR2 FYEKMQ (reference sequence). There are 15 residues in the CDR3. Losses at the gene ends were 5 bases for V and 7 bases for J; bases not matched to a gene: 11. The CDR3 sequence: CASSPLGGGRNEQFF. CDR3 in DNA: TGTGCCAGCAGCCCACTGGGCGGGGGACGGAATGAGCAGTTCTTC.

The chain uses TRBV18 and TRBJ2-5; TRBD1 aligns across 9 bases. The CDR3 sequence is 14 residues long. Germline CDR1 reads KGHSH; CDR2 reads LQKENI. V dropped 3 bases and J dropped 5; count of bases not matched to a gene: 4. CDR3 in amino acids: CASSPTGTGETQYF. DNA of the CDR3: TGTGCCAGCTCACCGACCGGGACAGGGGAGACCCAGTACTTC.

A note on this clone: An end of the junction does not agree with germline; a read error may underlie this. The gene calls are TRBV19 and TRBJ2-5; no clear D gene. This CDR3 has 14 amino acids. Germline CDR1 reads LNHDA; CDR2 reads SQIVND (reference sequence). CDR3 bases: TGTGCCAGTAGTATCGAGGCAGGCCAAAAGACCCAGTACTTC. Translating gives CASSIEAGQKTQYF.

This sequence joins TRBV7-6 and TRBJ1-1, with 7 positions matching TRBD1. CDR3 length equals 17 residues. Trimming removed 2 bases from V and 3 bases from J; junction bases left unmatched: 12. Germline V gene sequence: CDR1 SGHVS, CDR2 FNYEAQ. The CDR3 DNA is TGTGCCAGCAGCTTATGGACAGGCCCCCCAGGGGACACTGAAGCTTTCTTT. Its protein product is CASSLWTGPPGDTEAFF.

This chain joins TRBV11-2 and TRBJ1-2; D gene unclear. Trimming pared 5 bases from V and 1 base from J, leaving 14 bases between. The CDR3 extends over 15 amino acids. Germline V gene data show CDR1 as SGHAT and CDR2 as FQNNGV. CDR3 DNA sequence: TGTGCCAGCAGCACGATTGACGGGTTTAACTATGGCTACACCTTC. This sequence encodes CASSTIDGFNYGYTF.

The chain has TRBV5-5 and TRBJ1-5; TRBD1 matches 9 bases. The CDR3 consists of 15 residues. J was trimmed by 5 bases and V by 4 bases; bases with no gene match: 7. Germline V CDR1 and CDR2: SGHKS, YYEKEE (reference sequence). This CDR3 reads CASSRTGGSYQPQHF. DNA of the CDR3: TGTGCCAGCAGCCGTACAGGGGGCTCGTATCAGCCCCAGCATTTT.

The chain uses TRBV12-5 and TRBJ1-3; possibly TRBD1 for D (5 bases). Germline CDR1 reads LGHNT; CDR2 reads FRNRAP. V lost 2 bases to trimming and J lost 12 bases, with 8 bases between them. The CDR3 length is 11 residues. DNA for the CDR3: TGTGCTAGTGGTTTGTGGGACGGCATATATTTT. Translating gives CASGLWDGIYF.

The chain has TRBV7-2 and TRBJ1-5; a weak D match, TRBD1 (6 bases). Germline V gives CDR1 SGHTA, CDR2 FQGNSA. V was clipped by 4 bases and J by 4 bases, with 14 bases between them. CDR3 size: 15 residues. The CDR3 loop reads CASSSLGQPNQPQHF. CDR3 nucleotide sequence: TGTGCCAGCAGCTCCCTCGGACAGCCAAATCAGCCCCAGCATTTT.

V usage is TRBV21-1 and J usage is TRBJ2-7; the table's D call TRBD2 went unverified against the DNA. TRBV21-1 counts as a pseudogene. The CDR3 runs 16 residues. CDR3 in amino acids: CASSTYTSRAAYEQYF. CDR3 nucleotide sequence: TGTGCCAGCAGCACCTACACTAGCAGAGCAGCTTACGAGCAGTACTTC.

The chain has TRBV7-7 and TRBJ1-3; D remains unclear. Germline CDR1 SSHAT, CDR2 FNYEAQ (reference sequence). Between the trimmed V and J ends, which lost 1 base and 1 base, there was a span of 8 bases. There are 15 residues in the CDR3. In DNA, the CDR3 is TGTGCCAGCAGCTTAGGGCCCCAATCTGGAAACACCATATATTTT. This sequence encodes CASSLGPQSGNTIYF.

This clone showed up just once. V is TRBV9 and J is TRBJ1-2, with D possibly TRBD1 on 6 matching bases. The CDR3 runs 14 residues. CDR1 and CDR2 from the germline V gene are SGDLS and YYNGEE. The V and J ends lost 3 bases and 3 bases respectively, with 12 bases between them. The CDR3 is CASSALPGDYGYTF. DNA of the CDR3: TGTGCCAGCAGCGCGCTACCAGGGGACTATGGCTACACCTTC.

In its sample, this clone was seen a few times. The J gene is TRBJ1-5, the V gene TRBV19; D is ambiguous. Trimming cost V 6 bases and J 0 bases, with 9 bases left between them. The CDR3 has 14 amino acids. Germline lookup yields CDR1 LNHDA and CDR2 SQIVND (reference sequence). This chain's CDR3 is CASRRENSNQPQHF. As DNA, the CDR3 is TGTGCCAGTAGGAGGGAAAATAGCAATCAGCCCCAGCATTTT.

This clone came up a few times. This sequence joins TRBV6-6 and TRBJ2-7; D gene unclear. V lost 0 bases and J lost 2, with 2 bases in between. The germline V gene has CDR1 MNHNY and CDR2 SVGAGI (reference sequence). The CDR3 covers 12 residues. CDR3 sequence: CASSYSAYEQYF. CDR3 in DNA: TGTGCCAGCAGTTACTCAGCCTACGAGCAGTACTTC.

The chain combines TRBV7-9 with TRBJ2-1, with 7 bases aligning to TRBD1. The CDR3 contains 14 residues. CDR1 SEHNR and CDR2 FQNEAQ come from the germline V gene (reference sequence). Losses at the gene ends were 0 bases for V and 8 bases for J; bases not matched to a gene: 4. CDR3 region: CASSLAHRGYEQFF. Here the CDR3 DNA reads TGTGCCAGCAGCTTAGCCCACAGGGGATATGAGCAGTTCTTC.

By share of the sample, this clone is medium-sized. J is TRBJ1-2 and V is TRBV28, with 7 bases identical to TRBD1. With 3 bases clipped from V and 8 bases from J, the junction kept 9 bases outside the gene matches. The length of the CDR3 is 14 residues. Germline V gene sequence: CDR1 MDHEN, CDR2 SYDVKM. Written as DNA, the CDR3 is TGTGCCAGCAGTTTGACGGATCAGGGGGTCGGCTACACCTTC. Protein product: CASSLTDQGVGYTF.

The rearrangement uses TRBV7-2 and TRBJ2-5, with no clear D. V was cut by 5 bases and J by 3 bases, with 7 bases left in between. Germline V CDR1 and CDR2: SGHTA, FQGNSA. The CDR3 runs to 12 residues. This CDR3 is CASSPQEETQYF. DNA for the CDR3: TGTGCCAGCAGCCCCCAGGAAGAGACCCAGTACTTC.

As regards this clone: The junction and the germline gene differ at one end; a read error may be behind it. V is TRBV6-2 or TRBV6-3 and J is TRBJ1-1; 7 bases line up with TRBD1. CDR3 length: 17 residues. Germline values: CDR1 MNHEY, CDR2 SVGEGT. The CDR3 protein is CAGSYAAGGAMNTEAFF. The CDR3 DNA is TGTGCCGGCAGTTACGCGGCAGGGGGTGCCATGAACACTGAAGCTTTCTTT.

The V and J genes are TRBV7-2 and TRBJ2-2; unclear D gene. Trimming stripped 4 bases from V and 0 bases from J, with 9 bases between. CDR1 is SGHTA and CDR2 is FQGNSA in the germline V gene. There are 15 residues in the CDR3. DNA of the CDR3: TGTGCCAGCAGCTCTGGACGTCCGAACACCGGGGAGCTGTTTTTT. Amino acids: CASSSGRPNTGELFF.